The next 29 T cell receptor beta chains were all read from a single sample in a study of tissue T cells after allogeneic stem cell transplantation. Time point noted: mouse harvest day 7 after allogeneic transplant. The graft held 10^6 splenic CD5+ T cells and 10^7 T-cell-depleted bone marrow cells. Sequencing used immunoSEQ multiplex PCR; TCRdb keeps in-frame clones, though not all of them. The table shows 8,800 or so clones, with about 48% occurring only once. Sequenced: gut tissue. Receptors originate from a female BALB/c mouse given C57BL/6 T cells with graft-versus-host disease after an allogeneic hematopoietic cell transplant.

As regards this clone: Gene names refer to mouse genes. The CDR3 goes on 1 residue after the read ends, and that part is filled in from the germline J gene. The V and J genes are TRBV12-2 and TRBJ1-3; 12 nucleotides line up with TRBD1. V shed 4 bases and J 2 bases; nucleotides not matched to a gene: 5. Germline V gives CDR1 SGHLS, CDR2 HYDKME. The CDR3 is made up of 16 amino acids. CDR3 DNA, as far as it was read: TGTGCCAGCTCCCCGGGACAGGGGGCGCCTGGAAATACGCTCTAT. Translating it yields CASSPGQGAPGNTLY. The CDR3, in full, reads CASSPGQGAPGNTLYF.

By share of the sample, this clone is large. Genes and germline come from the mouse. Sequencing ends 1 residue short of the CDR3 end; the germline J gene provides the rest. The chain employs TRBV29 and TRBJ2-1; D tentatively fits TRBD1 or TRBD2 (5 bases each). The V and J ends lost 5 bases and 0 bases respectively, with 11 bases between them. Germline V gives CDR1 MSHET, CDR2 SYDVDS. The CDR3 totals 15 residues. Incomplete CDR3 DNA: TGTGCTAGCAGTCCGGGGACCAATAACTATGCTGAGCAGTTC. Protein: CASSPGTNNYAEQF. From start to end, the CDR3 is CASSPGTNNYAEQFF.

Regarding this clone: The gene symbols are mouse symbols. The DNA ends 1 residue before the CDR3 does, and the rest of the CDR3 is filled in from the germline J gene. The chain carries TRBV31 and TRBJ2-4, with unresolved D. Germline V gene data show CDR1 as GKSSPN and CDR2 as SITVG. This CDR3 has 12 amino acids. The germline V and J ends were trimmed by 2 bases and 0 bases, with 3 bases remaining between them. Incomplete CDR3 DNA: TGTGCCTGGAGTTTTAGTCAAAACACCTTGTAC. Residues: CAWSFSQNTLY. The entire CDR3 sequence reads CAWSFSQNTLYF.

To note about this clone: Germline and genes here are mouse. Sequencing ends 1 residue short of the CDR3 end; the germline J gene provides the rest. J is TRBJ1-1 and V is TRBV3, with 7 bases matching TRBD1. This CDR3 is 13 amino acids long. The V segment lost 5 bases and the J segment 4 bases; nucleotides outside the gene matches: 4. CDR1 is SNHLY and CDR2 is FYNGKV in the germline V gene (reference sequence). CDR3: CASSLRDSTEVFF. The DNA read from the CDR3 is TGTGCCAGCAGCCTCCGGGACAGCACAGAAGTCTTC.

By sample fraction, this clone is medium-sized. The gene symbols are mouse symbols. The CDR3 end is not reached by the read, which stops 1 residue before it; the germline J gene fills it in. This chain connects TRBV5 to TRBJ2-7, with TRBD1 matching 8 bases. Germline V gene lookup returns CDR1 LGHNA and CDR2 YNLKQL (reference sequence). This CDR3 region has 14 residues. V gave up 0 bases and J gave up 3 bases; unmatched junction bases: 1. CDR3 bases read: TGTGCCAGCAGCCAAGACAGGGGGCTCTATGAACAGTAC. This gives the protein CASSQDRGLYEQY. The entire CDR3 is CASSQDRGLYEQYF.

Regarding this clone: The genes and germline here are from mouse. The CDR3 end falls 1 residue outside the read, so it is completed with the germline J gene. The chain couples TRBV19 to TRBJ1-1, with TRBD1 matching over 9 bases. The germline V gene has CDR1 FNHDT and CDR2 SITEND (reference sequence). J gave up 6 bases and V 2 bases, and 5 bases lay outside the gene matches. CDR3 length: 14 residues. The CDR3 bases that were read are TGTGCCAGCAGTATTGGGACAGGGAGCCCAGAAGTCTTC. Translation: CASSIGTGSPEVF. In full, the CDR3 reads CASSIGTGSPEVFF.

This clone is labeled as medium-sized. Mouse germline and gene names are used. The CDR3 is cut off 1 residue early in the read; its end comes from the germline J gene. The rearrangement links TRBV3 to TRBJ1-4; D gene ambiguous. V was pared by 4 bases and J by 7 bases, with 7 bases between. In germline, CDR1 is SNHLY, CDR2 FYNGKV (reference sequence). The CDR3 consists of 12 residues. The CDR3 bases that were read are TGTGCCAGCAGCTCCCCGGGCGAAAGATTATTT. Translation: CASSSPGERLF. The full-length CDR3 reads as CASSSPGERLFF.

This clone was observed a handful of times. Here the gene names and germline are mouse. The read stops 1 residue short of the end of the CDR3; the missing end is completed from the germline J gene. This chain uses TRBV3 with TRBJ2-7, with 9 bases lining up with TRBD2. Germline loops: CDR1 SNHLY, CDR2 FYNGKV (reference sequence). J gave up 2 bases and V 1 base, and 0 bases lay outside the gene matches. The CDR3 sequence is 14 residues long. The CDR3 bases that were read are TGTGCCAGCAGCTTAGGACTGGGGGCCTATGAACAGTAC. The encoded protein is CASSLGLGAYEQY. The full-length CDR3 reads as CASSLGLGAYEQYF.

This clone ranks as large. Genes and germline come from the mouse. The CDR3 goes on 1 residue after the read ends, and that part is filled in from the germline J gene. The chain links TRBV16 to TRBJ1-1, with no clear D. The length of the CDR3 is 13 residues. Germline-derived CDR1 and CDR2 are SGHSA and FRNQAP. V lost 0 bases and J 5 bases, leaving 7 bases between the germline ends. The CDR3 loop is CASSLDLGTEVFF. The CDR3 DNA, read in part, is TGTGCAAGCAGCTTAGATCTTGGGACAGAAGTCTTC.

By sample fraction, this clone is medium-sized. Germline and genes: mouse. The CDR3 end falls 1 residue outside the read, so it is completed with the germline J gene. The chain links TRBV5 to TRBJ2-7; D unclear. CDR3 size: 12 residues. V was trimmed by 0 bases and J by 5 bases, leaving 5 bases between them. Germline V gene lookup returns CDR1 LGHNA and CDR2 YNLKQL (reference sequence). Partial CDR3 DNA: TGTGCCAGCAGCCAAGAGAGGGATGAACAGTAC. Translating it yields CASSQERDEQY. The full-length CDR3 reads as CASSQERDEQYF.

Note on this clone: The gene names given are mouse names. The CDR3 end lies 1 residue beyond the end of the read and is filled in from the germline J gene. The rearrangement links TRBV29 to TRBJ1-3, with 10 nucleotides matching TRBD1. V lost 4 bases and J lost 2; bases outside the gene matches: 2. The CDR3 has 15 amino acids. From germline, CDR1 is MSHET and CDR2 SYDVDS. The CDR3 region is CASSWGQGTGNTLYF. The CDR3 bases that were read are TGTGCTAGCAGTTGGGGACAGGGGACTGGAAATACGCTCTAT. The complete variable domain, with remaining parts taken from reference TRBV29 and TRBJ1-3, reads DMKVTQMPRYLIKRMGENVLLECGQDMSHETMYWYRQDPGLGLQLIYISYDVDSNSEGDIPKGYRVSRKKREHFSLILDSAKTNQTSVYFCASSWGQGTGNTLYFGEGSRLIVV.

Comments on this clone: Gene and germline names: mouse. Read coverage stops 1 residue before the CDR3 terminus; the germline J gene supplies the remainder. The chain links TRBV3 to TRBJ2-1, with 9 bases matching TRBD1. Germline V lookup: CDR1 SNHLY, CDR2 FYNGKV (reference sequence). The CDR3 loop spans 15 amino acids. V trimming: 3 bases; J trimming: 4 bases; junction bases outside the gene matches: 4. The sequenced part of the CDR3 DNA is TGTGCCAGCAGCTTTCCGGGACAGGGTTATGCTGAGCAGTTC. Amino acids: CASSFPGQGYAEQF. The full-length CDR3 reads as CASSFPGQGYAEQFF. Full variable domain (remainder filled in from reference TRBV3 and TRBJ2-1): GPKVLQIPSHQIIDMGQMVTLNCDPVSNHLYFYWYKQILGQQMEFLVNFYNGKVMEKSKLFKDQFSVERPDGSYFTLKIQPTALEDSAVYFCASSFPGQGYAEQFFGPGTRLTVL.

This clone was detected only once. Gene names are mouse gene names. The DNA ends 1 residue before the CDR3 does, and the rest of the CDR3 is filled in from the germline J gene. The chain is built from TRBV19 and TRBJ2-7, with 12 nucleotides matching TRBD2. Germline V lookup: CDR1 FNHDT, CDR2 SITEND (reference sequence). The V and J ends lost 2 bases and 4 bases, in that order; junction bases with no gene match: 7. The CDR3 has 16 residues. The sequenced part of the CDR3 DNA is TGTGCCAGCAGTATCCGGGACTGGGGGGCGGGTTATGAACAGTAC. This gives the protein CASSIRDWGAGYEQY. The full CDR3 reads CASSIRDWGAGYEQYF. The full variable domain, rest sourced from reference TRBV19 and TRBJ2-7, is GGIITQTPKFLIGQEGQKLTLKCQQNFNHDTMYWYRQDSGKGLRLIYYSITENDLQKGDLSEGYDASREKKSSFSLTVTSAQKNEMAVFLCASSIRDWGAGYEQYFGPGTRLTVL.

In its sample, this clone was seen a few times. The listed genes are named as in mouse. The read halts 1 residue ahead of the CDR3 end, with the missing end drawn from the germline J gene. This chain joins TRBV13-2 and TRBJ2-4, with 8 bases that match TRBD2. V lost 0 bases and J lost 4; bases outside the gene matches: 1. This CDR3 spans 14 amino acids. Germline values: CDR1 NNHNN, CDR2 SYGAGS (reference sequence). CDR3 DNA (partial): TGTGCCAGCGGTGATGGACTGGGGAAAAACACCTTGTAC. Amino acids: CASGDGLGKNTLY. The whole CDR3 is CASGDGLGKNTLYF.

Only a few counts were recorded for this clone. Gene names and germline refer to mouse. The CDR3 end is not reached by the read, which stops 1 residue before it; the germline J gene fills it in. J is TRBJ2-4 and V is TRBV26; maybe TRBD1 (5 bases). There are 14 residues in the CDR3. V lost 4 bases to trimming and J lost 0 bases, with 8 bases between them. Germline V gene sequence: CDR1 KGHPV, CDR2 FQNQEV (reference sequence). The CDR3 DNA, read in part, is TGTGCCAGCAGTCCGACAGTTAGTCAAAACACCTTGTAC. It specifies CASSPTVSQNTLY. The CDR3, in full, reads CASSPTVSQNTLYF. Full variable domain (outside the CDR3, taken from reference TRBV26 and TRBJ2-4): NSKVIQTPRYLVKGQGQKAKMRCIPEKGHPVVFWYQQNKNNEFKFLINFQNQEVLQQIDMTEKRFSAECPSNSPCSLEIQSSEAGDSALYLCASSPTVSQNTLYFGAGTRLSVL.

This clone has only a few counts. Mouse gene names and germline throughout. The observed sequence ends 1 residue before the CDR3 terminus, with the missing tail filled in from the germline J gene. This chain connects TRBV13-2 to TRBJ2-1; the D is unclear. Germline-derived CDR1 and CDR2 are NNHNN and SYGAGS (reference sequence). Trimming pared 1 base from V and 1 base from J, leaving 6 bases between. This CDR3 contains 14 residues. This CDR3 reads CASGDWVNYAEQFF. The sequenced part of the CDR3 DNA is TGTGCCAGCGGTGATTGGGTCAACTATGCTGAGCAGTTC.

Relative to its sample, this clone is medium-sized. Gene names follow the mouse nomenclature. Coverage ceases 1 residue before the CDR3 finishes, and the germline J gene fills in the end. The V gene is TRBV12-2, the J gene TRBJ2-5; 7 bases agree with TRBD1. Looked up from germline, CDR1 is SGHLS and CDR2 is HYDKME. After removal of 2 bases from V and 8 bases from J, the junction contained 6 bases not matched to a gene. This CDR3 has 13 residues. The sequenced CDR3 bases are TGTGCCAGCTCTCCCACAGGGGAGGGCACCCAGTAC. It translates to CASSPTGEGTQY. The CDR3 as a whole reads CASSPTGEGTQYF.

Note on this clone: Gene names denote mouse genes. The CDR3 extends 1 residue past the end of the read, so its final part is completed from the germline J gene. The chain employs TRBV19 and TRBJ2-1; no definite D call. This CDR3 comprises 14 residues. V dropped 5 bases and J dropped 1 base, with 10 bases sitting between them. Germline V gene data show CDR1 as FNHDT and CDR2 as SITEND (reference sequence). CDR3 DNA (partial): TGTGCCAGCAGCCACGGGAGAAACTATGCTGAGCAGTTC. Amino acid sequence: CASSHGRNYAEQF. The complete CDR3 sequence is CASSHGRNYAEQFF.

This clone was seen a single time. Genes and germline come from the mouse. The read gets to within 1 residue of the CDR3 end, and the germline J gene fills in the rest. The identical CDR3 is also encoded by other nucleotide sequences in the sample. V usage is TRBV3 and J usage is TRBJ2-3; the match to TRBD2 covers 8 bases. Germline loops: CDR1 SNHLY, CDR2 FYNGKV (reference sequence). This CDR3 is built from 15 residues. V lost 4 bases, J lost 0 bases, and 3 bases stayed unmatched. CDR3 sequence: CASSWGGASAETLYF. The CDR3 bases that were read are TGTGCCAGCAGCTGGGGGGGCGCAAGTGCAGAAACGCTGTAT.

In this sample, this clone turned up a few times. The germline and genes are mouse ones. The read ends 1 residue early relative to the CDR3; the germline J gene fills the gap. This chain links TRBV29 with TRBJ2-7; TRBD1 matches 8 bases. Trimming cost V 7 bases and J 4 bases; bases outside gene matches: 9. The CDR3 runs 14 residues. Germline loops: CDR1 MSHET, CDR2 SYDVDS. This CDR3 reads CASIRTGPFYEQYF. The covered CDR3 bases are TGTGCTAGCATCCGGACAGGGCCCTTTTATGAACAGTAC. Together with reference TRBV29 and TRBJ2-7, the CDR3 gives the full variable domain: DMKVTQMPRYLIKRMGENVLLECGQDMSHETMYWYRQDPGLGLQLIYISYDVDSNSEGDIPKGYRVSRKKREHFSLILDSAKTNQTSVYFCASIRTGPFYEQYFGPGTRLTVL.

Concerning this clone: The genes are named according to mouse. The read terminates 1 residue ahead of where the CDR3 ends, so the germline J gene completes it. The chain recombines TRBV15 with TRBJ2-2; D is uncertain. This CDR3 spans 12 amino acids. Trimming cost V 7 bases and J 2 bases, with 5 bases left between them. CDR1 is SGHND, CDR2 FRSKSL, per germline. Here the CDR3 reads CASTVNTGQLYF. The DNA read from the CDR3 is TGTGCCAGCACAGTGAACACCGGGCAGCTCTAC.

Points on this clone: Gene names refer to mouse genes. Read sequence stops 1 residue before the CDR3 end, and the germline J gene provides the missing end. The chain links TRBV26 to TRBJ1-3; the match to TRBD1 covers 7 bases. V lost 4 bases, J lost 0 bases, and 3 bases stayed unmatched. The CDR3 spans 15 residues. CDR1 and CDR2 from the germline V gene are KGHPV and FQNQEV (reference sequence). CDR3 amino acids: CASSRGQNSGNTLYF. The DNA read from the CDR3 is TGTGCCAGCAGTCGGGGACAGAATTCTGGAAATACGCTCTAT.

This clone turned up a few times. The germline and genes are mouse ones. The read finishes 1 residue shy of the CDR3 end, and the germline J gene is used to complete it. The gene calls are TRBV26 and TRBJ2-3; perhaps D is TRBD1 or TRBD2 (5 bases each). The V gene lost 0 bases and the J gene lost 1 base, with 8 bases spanning the gap. This CDR3 region has 15 residues. Germline V gives CDR1 KGHPV, CDR2 FQNQEV (reference sequence). The CDR3 sequence: CASSLSGAGAETLYF. Incomplete CDR3 DNA: TGTGCCAGCAGTCTGTCCGGGGCGGGTGCAGAAACGCTGTAT.

With regard to this clone: These gene names are mouse names. The read halts 1 residue ahead of the CDR3 end, with the missing end drawn from the germline J gene. The V and J genes are TRBV13-1 and TRBJ2-7; D might be TRBD1 or TRBD2, each matching 5 bases. Germline assignment: CDR1 NSHNY and CDR2 SYGAGN. CDR3 length: 15 amino acids. V lost 2 bases to trimming and J lost 0 bases, with 12 bases between them. The CDR3 DNA, read in part, is TGTGCCAGCAGTGAGGGGACGTTTAGCTCCTATGAACAGTAC. Translation gives CASSEGTFSSYEQY. The whole CDR3 sequence reads CASSEGTFSSYEQYF.

This clone was detected a few times. Here the gene names and germline are mouse. The read ends 1 residue before the CDR3 terminus; that terminus is restored from the germline J gene. The rearrangement uses TRBV15 and TRBJ2-5, with 9 bases lining up with TRBD1. V shed 5 bases, J shed 6 bases, and the junction held 3 bases outside the gene matches. This CDR3 region has 13 residues. Per germline, CDR1 SGHND and CDR2 FRSKSL. This CDR3 reads CASSPGTGDTQYF. Incomplete CDR3 DNA: TGTGCCAGCAGTCCCGGGACAGGGGACACCCAGTAC.

To note about this clone: Gene names are the mouse ones. The DNA ends 1 residue before the CDR3 does, and the rest of the CDR3 is filled in from the germline J gene. This chain uses TRBV26 with TRBJ2-3; maybe TRBD1 (6 bases). With 2 bases removed from V and 4 bases from J, the gap between germline ends came to 7 bases. The CDR3 is 13 residues long. Germline CDR1 KGHPV, CDR2 FQNQEV (reference sequence). The part of the CDR3 DNA that was read is TGTGCCAGCAGTCTGACAGGGACAGAAACGCTGTAT. It encodes CASSLTGTETLY. The whole CDR3 protein reads CASSLTGTETLYF.

This clone came up a few times. The gene names given are mouse names. The read gets to within 1 residue of the CDR3 end, and the germline J gene fills in the rest. The chain carries TRBV26 and TRBJ2-5; TRBD2 matches at 11 bases. After removal of 6 bases from V and 0 bases from J, the junction contained 8 bases not matched to a gene. Per the germline V gene, CDR1 is KGHPV and CDR2 is FQNQEV (reference sequence). CDR3 length equals 17 residues. CDR3 bases read: TGTGCCAGCAGCCCCGACTGGGGGGGTTTTAACCAAGACACCCAGTAC. It yields the protein CASSPDWGGFNQDTQY. The full CDR3 protein reads CASSPDWGGFNQDTQYF.

This clone appeared a few times. Gene names and germline refer to mouse. The read gets to within 1 residue of the CDR3 end, and the germline J gene fills in the rest. The gene calls are TRBV24 and TRBJ1-2, with D possibly TRBD1 on 5 matching bases. The V gene lost 3 bases and the J gene lost 4 bases, with 12 bases spanning the gap. The germline V gene encodes CDR1 KGHTA and CDR2 FRNEEI. The CDR3 is 14 amino acids. The DNA read from the CDR3 is TGTGCCAGCAGTCTCCGGGACGAGGGCTCCGACTACACC. Translating it yields CASSLRDEGSDYT. The full CDR3 is CASSLRDEGSDYTF.

For this clone: Each gene name is a mouse one. The read comes to an end 1 residue before the CDR3 does, leaving the germline J gene to fill in the end. This rearrangement joins TRBV3 to TRBJ2-3, with TRBD1 identical over 8 bases. This CDR3 region has 13 residues. The trim removed 4 bases at V and 5 bases at J, leaving 2 bases unmatched. CDR1 is SNHLY and CDR2 is FYNGKV in the germline V gene (reference sequence). The CDR3 DNA, read in part, is TGTGCCAGCAGCTCGGACAGGGAAGAAACGCTGTAT. Translated, it gives CASSSDREETLY. The whole CDR3 protein is CASSSDREETLYF.